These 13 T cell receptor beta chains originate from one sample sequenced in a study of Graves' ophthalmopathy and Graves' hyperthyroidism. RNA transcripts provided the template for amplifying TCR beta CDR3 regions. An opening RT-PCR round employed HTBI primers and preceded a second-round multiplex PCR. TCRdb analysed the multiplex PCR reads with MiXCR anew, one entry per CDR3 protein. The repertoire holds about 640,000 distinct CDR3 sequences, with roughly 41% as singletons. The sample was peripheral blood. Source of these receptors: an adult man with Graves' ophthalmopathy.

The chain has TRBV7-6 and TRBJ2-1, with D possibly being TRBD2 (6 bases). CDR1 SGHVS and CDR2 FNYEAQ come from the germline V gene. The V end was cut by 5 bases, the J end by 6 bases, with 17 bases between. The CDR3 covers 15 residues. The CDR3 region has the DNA TGTGCCAGCAGCCCACAAGGAGGGCGGCGCAATGAGCAGTTCTTC. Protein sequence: CASSPQGGRRNEQFF.

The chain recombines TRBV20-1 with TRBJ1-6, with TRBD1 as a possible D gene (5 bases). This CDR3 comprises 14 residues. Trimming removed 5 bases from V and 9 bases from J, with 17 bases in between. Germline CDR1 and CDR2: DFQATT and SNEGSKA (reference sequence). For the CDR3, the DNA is TGCAGTGCTCTTAGGCGGGGGAACGGTTCACCCCTCCACTTT. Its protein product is CSALRRGNGSPLHF.

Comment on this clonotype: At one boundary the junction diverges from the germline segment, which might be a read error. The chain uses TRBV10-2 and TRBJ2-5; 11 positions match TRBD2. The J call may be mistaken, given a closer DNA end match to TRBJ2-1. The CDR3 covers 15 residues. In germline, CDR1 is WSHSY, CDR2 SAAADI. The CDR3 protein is CAGSDVAGGPNEQFF. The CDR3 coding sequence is TGCGCCGGCAGTGACGTAGCGGGAGGGCCCAATGAGCAGTTCTTC.

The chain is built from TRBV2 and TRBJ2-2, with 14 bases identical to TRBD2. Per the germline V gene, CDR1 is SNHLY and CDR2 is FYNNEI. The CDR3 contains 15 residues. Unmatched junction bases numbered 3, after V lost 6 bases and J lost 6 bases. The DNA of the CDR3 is TGTGCCAGCAGGCCGACTAGCGGGGGGGCCGGGGAGCTGTTTTTT. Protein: CASRPTSGGAGELFF.

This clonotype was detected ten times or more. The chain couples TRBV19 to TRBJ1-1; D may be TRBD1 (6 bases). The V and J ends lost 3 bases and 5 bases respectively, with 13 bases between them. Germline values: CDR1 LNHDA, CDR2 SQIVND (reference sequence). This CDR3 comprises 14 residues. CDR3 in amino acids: CASSIRGGGTEAFF. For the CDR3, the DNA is TGTGCCAGTAGTATTCGAGGGGGAGGTACTGAAGCTTTCTTT.

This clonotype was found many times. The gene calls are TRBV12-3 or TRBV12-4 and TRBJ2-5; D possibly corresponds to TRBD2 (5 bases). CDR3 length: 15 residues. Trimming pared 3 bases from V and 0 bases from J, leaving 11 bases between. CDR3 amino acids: CASSLGIAYQETQYF. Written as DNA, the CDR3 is TGTGCCAGCAGTTTGGGGATAGCGTACCAAGAGACCCAGTACTTC.

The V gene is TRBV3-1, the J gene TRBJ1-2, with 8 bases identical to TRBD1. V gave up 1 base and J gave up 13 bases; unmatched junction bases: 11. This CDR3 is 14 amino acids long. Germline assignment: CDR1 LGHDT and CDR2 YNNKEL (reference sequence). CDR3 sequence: CASSQAQQGGALTF. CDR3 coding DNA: TGTGCCAGCAGCCAAGCCCAACAGGGGGGCGCCCTCACCTTC.

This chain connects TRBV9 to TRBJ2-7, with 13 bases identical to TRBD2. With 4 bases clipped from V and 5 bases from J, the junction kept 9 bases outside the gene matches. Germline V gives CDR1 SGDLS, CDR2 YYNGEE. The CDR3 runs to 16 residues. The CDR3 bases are TGTGCCAGCAGCCCGACCAGACTAGCGGGAGGCCACGAGCAGTACTTC. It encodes CASSPTRLAGGHEQYF.

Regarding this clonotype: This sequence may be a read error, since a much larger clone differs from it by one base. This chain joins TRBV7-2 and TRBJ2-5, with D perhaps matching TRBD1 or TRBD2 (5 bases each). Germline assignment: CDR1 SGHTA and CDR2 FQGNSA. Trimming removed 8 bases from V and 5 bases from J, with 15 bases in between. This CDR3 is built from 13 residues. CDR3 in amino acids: CASGWGNWETQYF. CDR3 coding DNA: TGTGCCAGCGGCTGGGGGAACTGGGAGACCCAGTACTTC.

CDR3 loop: CSVNGLAGGRYTGELFF. CDR3 DNA: TGCAGCGTAAACGGACTAGCGGGAGGGCGGTACACCGGGGAGCTGTTTTTT. V is TRBV29-1 and J is TRBJ2-2, with 15 bases identical to TRBD2. V dropped 6 bases and J dropped 3; count of bases not matched to a gene: 8. The CDR3 extends over 17 amino acids. Germline V gene lookup returns CDR1 SQVTM and CDR2 ANQGSEA.

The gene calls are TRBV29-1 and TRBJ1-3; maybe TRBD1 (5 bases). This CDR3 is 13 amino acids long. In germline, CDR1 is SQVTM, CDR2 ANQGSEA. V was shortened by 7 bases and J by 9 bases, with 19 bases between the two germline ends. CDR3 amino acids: CSARRGRAGTIYF. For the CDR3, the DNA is TGCAGCGCCCGAAGAGGCAGGGCGGGCACCATATATTTT.

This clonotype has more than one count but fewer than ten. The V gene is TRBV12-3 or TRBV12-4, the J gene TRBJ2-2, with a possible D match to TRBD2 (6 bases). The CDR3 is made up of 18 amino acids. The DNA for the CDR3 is TGTGCTAGTGGTTTGGGCCCCAGCGGCGGGGAGAACACCGGGGAGCTGTTTTTT. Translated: CASGLGPSGGENTGELFF.

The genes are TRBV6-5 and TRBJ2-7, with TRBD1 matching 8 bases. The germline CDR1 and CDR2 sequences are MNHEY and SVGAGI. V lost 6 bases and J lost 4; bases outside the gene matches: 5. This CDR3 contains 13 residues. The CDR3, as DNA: TGTGCCAGCAGCCGGGACAGGAAGTACGAGCAGTACTTC. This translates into CASSRDRKYEQYF.